This T cell receptor beta chain emerged from a study of early T cells in non-severe SARS-CoV-2 infection (dated by TCRdb to about 2021). Background for the entire study: Bulk RNA from unsorted whole blood was used for TCR sequencing, so alpha and beta chains could not be paired.

From the cysteine up to the phenylalanine, the CDR3 has a length of 14 residues. CDR3 DNA only is kept here, 42 bases in frame from base 1. V is cut back by 0 bases and J by 3 bases, with 3 bases in the junction unmatched. CDR1 and CDR2 (DFQATT, SNEGSKA) derive from the germline V gene (reference sequence). This clonotype was seen at least ten times. What antigen it recognizes has not been identified. Base qualities were left out, and no much larger clone turns up one base away. Libraries were prepared through 5' RACE. The sequencer listed for this sample is NextSeq 500. To correct for sequencing error and PCR bias, the TCR library protocol tagged individual cDNA molecules with unique molecular identifiers. TCR alpha and beta chains were both sequenced, and the abundances of alpha and beta sequences in each sample were closely correlated with each other. The authors processed their data as follows. Decombinator V4 was used to perform V gene, J gene and CDR3 annotation of TCR sequences. TCRs were defined as expanded if a significant change between any two time points was detected under a Poisson model with p below 0.0001. Abundances of TCRs were expressed as counts per million after normalisation to the total number of TCRs sequenced in each sample. TRAV1-2 paired with TRAJ12, TRAJ20 or TRAJ33 defined MAIT TCRs, while TRAV10 paired with TRAJ18 defined iNKT TCRs. A search of VDJdb, accessed on 1 November 2021, was run for TCRs annotated to CMV, EBV and SARS-CoV-2, with TCRs annotated for multiple antigens excluded. The public reads were reprocessed in TCRdb via fastp at Q25 and MiXCR, keeping in-frame beta chains. One record per CDR3 amino acid sequence lists the most common genes and DNA. In this record, the V and J calls reflect TCRdb's handling and not the investigators' own analysis. In this sample the table shows under 85,000 distinct CDR3 sequences, 12% of which occur a single time. The top ten clones comprise 5% to 8% of the sample.

The study was a case-control design nested within a healthcare worker cohort in London, UK, with weekly nasopharyngeal swab PCR tests and blood sampling. Healthcare workers were recruited during the week of the UK lockdown, between 23 and 31 March 2020, and followed weekly for up to about 15 weeks. The investigation overall reported the following: VDJdb matching was skewed toward anti-spike CD8 responses and likely underestimated virus-specific expansions by missing private and CD4 specificities.

Sample: whole blood. This TCR was recovered from an adult who was a healthcare worker with PCR-confirmed SARS-CoV-2 infection or an uninfected control (not recorded which). In this chain, TRBV20-1 is recombined with TRBJ2-5; 8 bases in the middle match TRBD2. The DNA reads as follows: TGCAGTGCTAGAGACGGCGGGAGGAAAGAGACCCAGTACTTC. The encoded protein is CSARDGGRKETQYF.